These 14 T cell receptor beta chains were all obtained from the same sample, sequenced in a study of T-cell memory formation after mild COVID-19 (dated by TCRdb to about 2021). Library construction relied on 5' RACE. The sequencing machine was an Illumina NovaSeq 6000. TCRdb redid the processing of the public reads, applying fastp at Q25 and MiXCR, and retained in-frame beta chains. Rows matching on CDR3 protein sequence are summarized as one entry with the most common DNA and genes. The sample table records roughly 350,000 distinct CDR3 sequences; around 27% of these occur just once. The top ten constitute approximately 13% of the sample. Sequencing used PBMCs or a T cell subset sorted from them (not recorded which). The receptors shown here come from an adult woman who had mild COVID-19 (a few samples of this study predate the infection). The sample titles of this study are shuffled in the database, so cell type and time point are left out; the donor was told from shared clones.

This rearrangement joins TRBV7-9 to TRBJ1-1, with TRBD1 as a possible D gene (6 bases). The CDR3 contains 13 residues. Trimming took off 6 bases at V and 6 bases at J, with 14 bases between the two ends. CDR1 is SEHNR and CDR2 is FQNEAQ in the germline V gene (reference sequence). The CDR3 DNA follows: TGTGCCAGCAGATTTACAGGGACCGCTGAAGCTTTCTTT. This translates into CASRFTGTAEAFF. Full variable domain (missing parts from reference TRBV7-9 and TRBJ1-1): DTGVSQNPRHKITKRGQNVTFRCDPISEHNRLYWYRQTLGQGPEFLTYFQNEAQLEKSRLLSDRFSAERPKGSFSTLEIQRTEQGDSAMYLCASRFTGTAEAFFGQGTRLTVV.

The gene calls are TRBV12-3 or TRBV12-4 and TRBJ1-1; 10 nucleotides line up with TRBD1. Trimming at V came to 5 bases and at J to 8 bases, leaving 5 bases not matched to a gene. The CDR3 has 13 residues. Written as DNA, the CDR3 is TGTGCCAGCAGTCTCGACAGGGGGCGGGAAGCTTTCTTT. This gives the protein CASSLDRGREAFF.

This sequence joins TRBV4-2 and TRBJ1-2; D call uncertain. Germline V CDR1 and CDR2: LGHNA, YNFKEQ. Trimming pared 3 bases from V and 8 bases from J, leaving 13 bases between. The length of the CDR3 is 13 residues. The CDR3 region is CASSQAGEGGYTF. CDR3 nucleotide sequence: TGTGCCAGCAGCCAGGCGGGTGAGGGAGGCTACACCTTC.

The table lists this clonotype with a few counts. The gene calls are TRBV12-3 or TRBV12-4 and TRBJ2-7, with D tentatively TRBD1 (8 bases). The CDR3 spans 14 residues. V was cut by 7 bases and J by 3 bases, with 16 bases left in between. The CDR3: CASTTGGDNYEQYF. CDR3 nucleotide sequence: TGTGCCAGCACCACAGGGGGGGACAACTACGAGCAGTACTTC.

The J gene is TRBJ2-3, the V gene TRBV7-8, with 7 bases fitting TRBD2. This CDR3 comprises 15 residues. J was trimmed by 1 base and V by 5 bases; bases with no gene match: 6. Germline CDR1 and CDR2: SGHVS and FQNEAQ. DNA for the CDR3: TGTGCCAGCAGCGAGTCTAGCGGACGCACAGATACGCAGTATTTT. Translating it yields CASSESSGRTDTQYF.

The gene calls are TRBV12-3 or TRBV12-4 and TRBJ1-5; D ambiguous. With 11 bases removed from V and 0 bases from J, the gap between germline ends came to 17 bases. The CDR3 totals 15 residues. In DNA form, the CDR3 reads TGTGCCGGCGTCTGCAGACCCTATAGCAATCAGCCCCAGCATTTT. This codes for CAGVCRPYSNQPQHF.

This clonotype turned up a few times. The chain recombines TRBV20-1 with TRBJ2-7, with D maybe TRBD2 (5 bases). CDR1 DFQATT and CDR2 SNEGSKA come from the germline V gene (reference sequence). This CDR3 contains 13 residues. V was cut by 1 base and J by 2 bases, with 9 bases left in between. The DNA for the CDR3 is TGCAGTGCTAGAGCGGGGTCGACCTACGAGCAGTACTTC. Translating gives CSARAGSTYEQYF.

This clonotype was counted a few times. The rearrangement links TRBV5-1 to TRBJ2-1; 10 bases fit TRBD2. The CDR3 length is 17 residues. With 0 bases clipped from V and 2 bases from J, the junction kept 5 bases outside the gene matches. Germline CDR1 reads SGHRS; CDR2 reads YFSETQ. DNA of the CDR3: TGCGCCAGCAGCTTGGAGGGTAGCGGGGGGCCCTACAATGAGCAGTTCTTC. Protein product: CASSLEGSGGPYNEQFF.

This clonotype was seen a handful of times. The DNA of the CDR3 is TGCGCCAGCAGCGTAGGGACTCCCACAGATACGCAGTATTTT. Translation: CASSVGTPTDTQYF. The chain combines TRBV5-1 with TRBJ2-3, with D possibly TRBD2 on 6 matching bases. Trimming cost V 4 bases and J 2 bases, with 11 bases left between them. Germline V gene lookup returns CDR1 SGHRS and CDR2 YFSETQ. CDR3 length: 14 residues. Together with reference TRBV5-1 and TRBJ2-3, the CDR3 gives the full variable domain: KAGVTQTPRYLIKTRGQQVTLSCSPISGHRSVSWYQQTPGQGLQFLFEYFSETQRNKGNFPGRFSGRQFSNSRSEMNVSTLELGDSALYLCASSVGTPTDTQYFGPGTRLTVL.

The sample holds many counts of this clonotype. The CDR3 reads CASSLGGTYEQYF. The CDR3 DNA follows: TGTGCCAGCAGTTTAGGGGGAACCTACGAGCAGTACTTC. This rearrangement joins TRBV12-3 or TRBV12-4 to TRBJ2-7; no firm D call. V shed 1 base and J shed 2 bases, with 6 bases lying between them. The CDR3 runs 13 residues.

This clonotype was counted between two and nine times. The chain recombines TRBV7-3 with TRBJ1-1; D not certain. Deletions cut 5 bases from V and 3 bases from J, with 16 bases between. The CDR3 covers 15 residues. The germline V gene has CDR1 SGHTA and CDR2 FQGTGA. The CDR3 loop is CASSPWGGSDTEAFF. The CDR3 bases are TGTGCCAGCAGCCCTTGGGGAGGGTCGGACACTGAAGCTTTCTTT.

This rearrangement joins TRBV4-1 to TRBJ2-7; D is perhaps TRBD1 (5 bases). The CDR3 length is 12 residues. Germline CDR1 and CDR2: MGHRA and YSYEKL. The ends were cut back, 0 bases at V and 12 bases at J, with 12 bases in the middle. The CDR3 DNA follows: TGCGCCAGCAGCCAAGAAGGGGCGCGTCTGTACTTC. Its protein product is CASSQEGARLYF.

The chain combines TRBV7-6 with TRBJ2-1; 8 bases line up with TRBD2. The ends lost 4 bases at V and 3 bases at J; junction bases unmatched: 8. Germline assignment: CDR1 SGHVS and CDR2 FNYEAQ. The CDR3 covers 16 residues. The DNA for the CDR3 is TGTGCCAGCAGCTCGGTATCGGGGGGGAACTACAATGAGCAGTTCTTC. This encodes CASSSVSGGNYNEQFF.

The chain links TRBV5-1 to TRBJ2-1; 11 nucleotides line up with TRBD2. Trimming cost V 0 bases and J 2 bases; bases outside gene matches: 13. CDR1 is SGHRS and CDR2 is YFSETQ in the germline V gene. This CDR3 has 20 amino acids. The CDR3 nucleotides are TGCGCCAGCAGCTTGGGTTACCCCTCTAGCGGGGGGTCCCCCTACAATGAGCAGTTCTTC. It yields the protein CASSLGYPSSGGSPYNEQFF.